A selection of T cell receptor beta chains follows, all from one sample in a study of T cells in Graves' hyperthyroidism and ophthalmopathy. TCRdb ran MiXCR on the multiplex PCR reads and lists one entry per CDR3 protein. The data hold some 490,000 distinct CDR3 sequences, with 20% to 25% observed a single time. Material: blood. The receptors shown here come from a woman in her 70s with Graves' ophthalmopathy. Each CDR3 is given with its conserved first and last residue. Each record gives: V gene, J gene, CDR3 protein.

V: TRBV6-9
J: TRBJ2-7
CDR3: CASSLTSSGIYEQYF

V: TRBV10-3
J: TRBJ2-1
CDR3: CAISILAGGKLNEQFF

V: TRBV19
J: TRBJ2-5
CDR3: CASSKGQGNQETQYF

V: TRBV20-1
J: TRBJ1-2
CDR3: CSARVEDRVVYGYTF

V: TRBV11-2
J: TRBJ2-5
CDR3: CASSLDGLAGDETQYF

V: TRBV7-3
J: TRBJ2-3
CDR3: CASSYREGTDTQYF

V: TRBV7-2
J: TRBJ1-2
CDR3: CASSPAGTDYGYTF

V: TRBV5-6
J: TRBJ2-1
CDR3: CASSFRDRVYNEQFF

V: TRBV10-1
J: TRBJ2-5
CDR3: CASSKTGSKGNQYF

V: TRBV7-2
J: TRBJ1-2
CDR3: CASSSKGGRDYGYTF

V: TRBV6-1
J: TRBJ2-1
CDR3: CASSTLAGLRTRSEQFF

V: TRBV7-9
J: TRBJ2-1
CDR3: CASSFPPDSLGNEQFF

V: TRBV2
J: TRBJ2-2
CDR3: CASSEGLGGRAKGELFF

V: TRBV28
J: TRBJ2-3
CDR3: CASSYPARRTSGPSTDTQYF

V: TRBV20-1
J: TRBJ2-3
CDR3: CSARVPYSTDTQYF

V: TRBV12-3/TRBV12-4
J: TRBJ2-2
CDR3: CASKTPGLYTGELFF

V: TRBV9
J: TRBJ2-3
CDR3: CASSVGGALTDTQYF

V: TRBV6-5
J: TRBJ2-1
CDR3: CASSYYSEQFF

V: TRBV3-1
J: TRBJ1-5
CDR3: CASSRMGGNQPQHF

V: TRBV28
J: TRBJ2-7
CDR3: CASSLSLNYEQYF

V: TRBV2
J: TRBJ2-2
CDR3: CASSEAGISTGELFF

V: TRBV5-6
J: TRBJ2-1
CDR3: CASSLRTSGNSMREQFF

V: TRBV28
J: TRBJ2-4
CDR3: CASSLSPGTGGDIQYF

V: TRBV15
J: TRBJ2-1
CDR3: CATSRDQGGEQFF

V: TRBV2
J: TRBJ1-5
CDR3: CASEQTGGFKPQHF

V: TRBV20-1
J: TRBJ2-3
CDR3: CGARRTRSTDTQYF

V: TRBV9
J: TRBJ2-2
CDR3: CASSVGGRNGAGELFF

V: TRBV15
J: TRBJ1-4
CDR3: CATSRAGSNEKLFF